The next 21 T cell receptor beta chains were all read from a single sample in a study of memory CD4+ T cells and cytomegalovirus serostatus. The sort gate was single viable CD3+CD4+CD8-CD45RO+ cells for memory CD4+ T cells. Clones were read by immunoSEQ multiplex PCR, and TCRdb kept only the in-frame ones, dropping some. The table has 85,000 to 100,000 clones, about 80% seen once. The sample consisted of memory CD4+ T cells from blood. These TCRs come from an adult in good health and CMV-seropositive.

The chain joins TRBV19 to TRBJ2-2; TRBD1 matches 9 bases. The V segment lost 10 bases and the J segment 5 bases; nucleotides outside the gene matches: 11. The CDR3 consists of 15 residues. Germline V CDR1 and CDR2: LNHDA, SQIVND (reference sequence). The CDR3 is CATSPGTGFTGELFF. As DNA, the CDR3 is TGTGCCACCTCTCCCGGGACAGGGTTTACCGGGGAGCTGTTTTTT.

The CDR3 bases are TGCGCCAGCAGCCCTGACCTGAACACTGAAGCTTTCTTT. Amino acids: CASSPDLNTEAFF. The chain joins TRBV5-1 to TRBJ1-1; no reliable D call. There are 13 residues in the CDR3. Germline lookup yields CDR1 SGHRS and CDR2 YFSETQ. Trimming pared 4 bases from V and 0 bases from J, leaving 7 bases between.

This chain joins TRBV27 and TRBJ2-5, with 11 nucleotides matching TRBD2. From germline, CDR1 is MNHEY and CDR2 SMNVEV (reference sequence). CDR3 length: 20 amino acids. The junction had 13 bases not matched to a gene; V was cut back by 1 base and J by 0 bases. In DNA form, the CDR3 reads TGTGCCAGCAGTTTATTCGGCCTAGCGGGAGGATCGGGCGACCAAGAGACCCAGTACTTC. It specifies CASSLFGLAGGSGDQETQYF.

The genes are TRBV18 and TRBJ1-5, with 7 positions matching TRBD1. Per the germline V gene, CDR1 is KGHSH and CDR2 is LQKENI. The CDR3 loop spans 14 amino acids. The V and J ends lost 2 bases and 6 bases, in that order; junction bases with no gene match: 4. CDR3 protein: CASSPDRDGQPQHF. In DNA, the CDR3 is TGTGCCAGCTCACCAGACAGGGACGGTCAGCCCCAGCATTTT.

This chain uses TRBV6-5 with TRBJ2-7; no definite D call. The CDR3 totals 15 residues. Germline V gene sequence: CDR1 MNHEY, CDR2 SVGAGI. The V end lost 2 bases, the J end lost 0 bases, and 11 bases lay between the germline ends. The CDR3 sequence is CASSYMGARSYEQYF. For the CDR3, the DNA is TGTGCCAGCAGTTACATGGGTGCCCGCTCCTACGAGCAGTACTTC.

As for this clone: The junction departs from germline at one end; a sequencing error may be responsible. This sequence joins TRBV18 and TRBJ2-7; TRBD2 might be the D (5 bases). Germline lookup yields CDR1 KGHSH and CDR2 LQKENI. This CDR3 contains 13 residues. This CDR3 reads CASSPADSDEQYF. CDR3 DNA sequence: TGTGCCAGCTCACCAGCGGACTCCGACGAGCAGTACTTC.

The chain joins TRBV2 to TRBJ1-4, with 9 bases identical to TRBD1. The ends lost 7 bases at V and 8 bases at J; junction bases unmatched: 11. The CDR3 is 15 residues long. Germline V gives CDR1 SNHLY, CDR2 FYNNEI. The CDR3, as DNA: TGTGCCAGCAACAGGATGGGACAGGGTAGCGAAAAACTGTTTTTT. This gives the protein CASNRMGQGSEKLFF.

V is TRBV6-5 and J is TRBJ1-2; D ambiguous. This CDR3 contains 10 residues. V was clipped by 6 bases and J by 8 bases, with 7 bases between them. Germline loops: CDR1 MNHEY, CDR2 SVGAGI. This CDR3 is CASRGSGYTF. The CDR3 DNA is TGTGCCAGCAGAGGGTCCGGCTACACCTTC.

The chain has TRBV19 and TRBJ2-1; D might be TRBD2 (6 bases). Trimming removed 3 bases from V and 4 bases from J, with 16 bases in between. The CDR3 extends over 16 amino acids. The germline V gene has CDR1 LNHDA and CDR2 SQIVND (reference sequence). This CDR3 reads CASSMYGGMSYNEQFF. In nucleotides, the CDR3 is TGTGCCAGTAGTATGTACGGCGGGATGTCATACAATGAGCAGTTCTTC.

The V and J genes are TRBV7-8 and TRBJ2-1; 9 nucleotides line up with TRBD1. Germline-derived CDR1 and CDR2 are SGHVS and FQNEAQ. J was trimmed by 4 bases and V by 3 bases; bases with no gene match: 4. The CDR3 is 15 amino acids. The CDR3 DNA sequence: TGTGCCAGCAGCTTGGGACAGGGAGCTTACAATGAGCAGTTCTTC. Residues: CASSLGQGAYNEQFF.

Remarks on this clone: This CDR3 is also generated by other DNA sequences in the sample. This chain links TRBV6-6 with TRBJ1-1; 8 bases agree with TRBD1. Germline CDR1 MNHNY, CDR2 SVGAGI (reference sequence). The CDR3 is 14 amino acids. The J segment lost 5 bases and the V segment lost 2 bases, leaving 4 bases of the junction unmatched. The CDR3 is CASSYAGGNTEAFF. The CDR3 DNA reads TGTGCCAGCAGTTACGCAGGGGGCAATACTGAAGCTTTCTTT.

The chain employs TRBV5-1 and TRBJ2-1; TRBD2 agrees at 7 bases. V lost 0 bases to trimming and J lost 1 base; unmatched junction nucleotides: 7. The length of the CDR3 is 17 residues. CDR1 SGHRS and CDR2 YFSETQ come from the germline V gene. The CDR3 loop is CASSLVAGDPSYNEQFF. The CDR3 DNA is TGCGCCAGCAGCTTGGTGGCGGGGGACCCTTCCTACAATGAGCAGTTCTTC.

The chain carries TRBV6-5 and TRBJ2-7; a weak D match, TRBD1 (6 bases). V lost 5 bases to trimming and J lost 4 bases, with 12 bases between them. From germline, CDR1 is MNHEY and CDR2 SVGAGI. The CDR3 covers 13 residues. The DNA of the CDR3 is TGTGCCAGCAGTGGACAGCAGCGGTACGAGCAGTACTTC. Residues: CASSGQQRYEQYF.

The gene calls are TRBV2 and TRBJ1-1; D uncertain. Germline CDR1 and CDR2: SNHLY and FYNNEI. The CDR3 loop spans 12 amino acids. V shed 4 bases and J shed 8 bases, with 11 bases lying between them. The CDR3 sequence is CASSVAQEEAFF. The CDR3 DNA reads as TGTGCCAGCAGTGTAGCTCAGGAGGAAGCTTTCTTT. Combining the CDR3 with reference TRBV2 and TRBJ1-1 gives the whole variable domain EPEVTQTPSHQVTQMGQEVILRCVPISNHLYFYWYRQILGQKVEFLVSFYNNEISEKSEIFDDQFSVERPDGSNFTLKIRSTKLEDSAMYFCASSVAQEEAFFGQGTRLTVV.

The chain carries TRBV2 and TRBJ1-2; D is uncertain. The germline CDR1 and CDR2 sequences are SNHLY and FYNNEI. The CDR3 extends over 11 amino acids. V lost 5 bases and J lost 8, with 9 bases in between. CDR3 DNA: TGTGCCAGCAGTCCACGCTGGGGCTACACCTTC. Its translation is CASSPRWGYTF. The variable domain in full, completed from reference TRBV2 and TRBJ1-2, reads EPEVTQTPSHQVTQMGQEVILRCVPISNHLYFYWYRQILGQKVEFLVSFYNNEISEKSEIFDDQFSVERPDGSNFTLKIRSTKLEDSAMYFCASSPRWGYTFGSGTRLTVV.

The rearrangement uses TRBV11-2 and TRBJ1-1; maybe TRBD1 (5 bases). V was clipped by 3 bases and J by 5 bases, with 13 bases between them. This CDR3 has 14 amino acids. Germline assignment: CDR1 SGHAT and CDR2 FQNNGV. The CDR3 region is CASSLGLAGTEAFF. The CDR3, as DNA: TGTGCCAGCAGCTTGGGACTGGCCGGAACTGAAGCTTTCTTT.

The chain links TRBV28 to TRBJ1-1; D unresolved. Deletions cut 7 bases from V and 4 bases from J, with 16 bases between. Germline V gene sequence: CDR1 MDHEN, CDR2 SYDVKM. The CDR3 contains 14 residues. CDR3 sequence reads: CASTGIWSGTEAFF. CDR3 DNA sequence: TGTGCCAGCACCGGGATTTGGTCTGGCACTGAAGCTTTCTTT.

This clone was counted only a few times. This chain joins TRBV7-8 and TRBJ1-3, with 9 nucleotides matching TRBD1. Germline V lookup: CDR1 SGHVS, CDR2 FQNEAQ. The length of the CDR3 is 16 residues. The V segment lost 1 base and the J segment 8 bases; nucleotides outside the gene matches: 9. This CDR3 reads CASSLDGGQGVDTIYF. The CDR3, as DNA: TGTGCCAGCAGCTTAGACGGGGGACAGGGTGTGGACACCATATATTTT.

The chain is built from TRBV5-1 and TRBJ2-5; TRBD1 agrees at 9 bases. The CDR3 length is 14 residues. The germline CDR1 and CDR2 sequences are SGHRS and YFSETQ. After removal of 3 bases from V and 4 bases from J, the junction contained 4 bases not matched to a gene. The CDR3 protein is CASSWGTGRETQYF. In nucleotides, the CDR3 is TGCGCCAGCAGCTGGGGGACAGGGAGAGAGACCCAGTACTTC.

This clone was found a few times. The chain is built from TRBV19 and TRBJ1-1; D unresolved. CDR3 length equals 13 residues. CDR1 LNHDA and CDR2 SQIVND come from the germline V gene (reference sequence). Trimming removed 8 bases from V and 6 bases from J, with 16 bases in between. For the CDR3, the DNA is TGTGCCAGTGACGAGGGCGGTATAGCTGAAGCTTTCTTT. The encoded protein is CASDEGGIAEAFF.

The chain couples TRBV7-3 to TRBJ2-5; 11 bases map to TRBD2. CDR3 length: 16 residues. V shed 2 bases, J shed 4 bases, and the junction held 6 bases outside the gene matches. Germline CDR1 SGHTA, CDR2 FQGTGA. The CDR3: CASSLGVSGRAETQYF. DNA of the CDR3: TGTGCCAGCAGCTTAGGCGTTAGCGGGAGGGCAGAGACCCAGTACTTC.